Below are 30 T cell receptor beta chains sequenced from a single sample in a study of neoadjuvant nivolumab and ipilimumab in lung cancer. Sequencing used immunoSEQ multiplex PCR; TCRdb keeps in-frame clones, though not all of them. Altogether 15,000 to 20,000 clones are present, 85% to 90% being singletons, with the ten largest covering around 2.1%. Here the sequenced sample was peripheral blood, taken before neoadjuvant nivolumab, alone or with ipilimumab. The receptors shown here come from an adult with non-small cell lung cancer.

This chain connects TRBV5-5 to TRBJ2-7, with TRBD1 identical over 10 bases. Trimming at V came to 4 bases and at J to 3 bases, leaving 7 bases not matched to a gene. This CDR3 region has 15 residues. Germline V gives CDR1 SGHKS, CDR2 YYEKEE (reference sequence). CDR3 region: CASSPPGQGFYEQYF. The CDR3 DNA is TGTGCCAGCAGCCCCCCGGGACAGGGGTTCTACGAGCAGTACTTC.

This clone was counted a single time. This chain uses TRBV18 with TRBJ2-7; TRBD1 might be the D (7 bases). CDR3 length equals 13 residues. Germline assignment: CDR1 KGHSH and CDR2 LQKENI. V lost 3 bases to trimming and J lost 5 bases, with 11 bases between them. This chain's CDR3 is CASSPEGANEQYF. CDR3 nucleotides: TGTGCCAGCTCACCGGAGGGGGCGAACGAGCAGTACTTC. Full variable domain (rest looked up from reference TRBV18 and TRBJ2-7): NAGVMQNPRHLVRRRGQEARLRCSPMKGHSHVYWYRQLPEEGLKFMVYLQKENIIDESGMPKERFSAEFPKEGPSILRIQQVVRGDSAAYFCASSPEGANEQYFGPGTRLTVT.

V is TRBV18 and J is TRBJ2-1; no clear D. V gave up 2 bases and J gave up 3 bases, with 5 bases separating them. The CDR3 has 13 residues. Germline assignment: CDR1 KGHSH and CDR2 LQKENI. DNA for the CDR3: TGTGCCAGCTCACCAGGGGACTACAATGAGCAGTTCTTC. It is translated as CASSPGDYNEQFF.

The chain is built from TRBV19 and TRBJ2-2; TRBD2 agrees at 7 bases. The CDR3 contains 15 residues. After removal of 4 bases from V and 0 bases from J, the junction contained 2 bases not matched to a gene. Germline CDR1 LNHDA, CDR2 SQIVND (reference sequence). In DNA form, the CDR3 reads TGTGCCAGTAGTACGGGGGGAACGAACACCGGGGAGCTGTTTTTT. Protein sequence: CASSTGGTNTGELFF.

The chain links TRBV14 to TRBJ2-1, with 10 bases aligning to TRBD2. V dropped 2 bases and J dropped 5; count of bases not matched to a gene: 6. This CDR3 has 16 amino acids. CDR1 and CDR2 (germline): SGHDN, FVKESK. CDR3 loop: CASSQPIAGGDNEQFF. Written as DNA, the CDR3 is TGTGCCAGCAGCCAACCCATAGCGGGAGGAGACAATGAGCAGTTCTTC.

This clone came up once. The V and J genes are TRBV11-3 and TRBJ2-1; TRBD2 matches 8 bases. Trimming took 4 bases from V and 4 from J; bases not matched to a gene: 6. The CDR3 extends over 15 amino acids. Germline V gives CDR1 SGHNT, CDR2 YENEEA. The chain's CDR3 is CASSSGREAYNEQFF. CDR3 coding DNA: TGTGCCAGCAGCTCCGGGCGGGAGGCATACAATGAGCAGTTCTTC.

The chain recombines TRBV14 with TRBJ2-6; 7 bases are a match to TRBD1. With V trimmed by 1 base and J by 2 bases, 2 bases remained unmatched. This CDR3 has 16 residues. Germline V gene lookup returns CDR1 SGHDN and CDR2 FVKESK. CDR3 protein: CASSQGDRAGANVLTF. In DNA, the CDR3 is TGTGCCAGCAGCCAAGGAGACAGGGCTGGGGCCAACGTCCTGACTTTC.

The chain combines TRBV6-1 with TRBJ2-3; 10 bases are a match to TRBD2. This CDR3 comprises 14 residues. Germline CDR1 is MNHNS and CDR2 is SASEGT. The V segment lost 7 bases and the J segment 2 bases; nucleotides outside the gene matches: 3. CDR3 sequence: CASMGLAFTDTQYF. In DNA, the CDR3 is TGTGCCAGCATGGGACTAGCGTTCACAGATACGCAGTATTTT.

This clone came up once. The chain combines TRBV18 with TRBJ2-1, with 9 bases that match TRBD2. Per germline, CDR1 KGHSH and CDR2 LQKENI. The V and J ends lost 2 bases and 7 bases, in that order; junction bases with no gene match: 3. This CDR3 has 14 residues. The CDR3 here is CASSPGTSRNEQFF. The DNA of the CDR3 is TGTGCCAGCTCACCAGGGACTAGCCGGAATGAGCAGTTCTTC.

V gene TRBV7-9 combines with J gene TRBJ2-6, with D possibly matching TRBD1 (6 bases). This CDR3 spans 16 amino acids. The V and J ends lost 1 base and 8 bases respectively, with 15 bases between them. CDR1 is SEHNR, CDR2 FQNEAQ, per germline (reference sequence). In DNA form, the CDR3 reads TGTGCCAGCAGCTTAGTTCAGTCAGGGGAGACCAACGTCCTGACTTTC. Encoded protein: CASSLVQSGETNVLTF.

The CDR3 DNA follows: TGCGCCAGCAGCCAGGACCCGACAGGGTCGGGCGTCACTGAAGCTTTCTTT. This gives the protein CASSQDPTGSGVTEAFF. This rearrangement joins TRBV4-1 to TRBJ1-1, with 7 bases matching TRBD1. The CDR3 covers 17 residues. The J segment lost 4 bases and the V segment lost 3 bases, leaving 14 bases of the junction unmatched. Germline CDR1 and CDR2: MGHRA and YSYEKL.

The rearrangement joins TRBV7-2 to TRBJ2-1, with D possibly TRBD1 on 6 matching bases. CDR3 length: 15 amino acids. The germline gives CDR1 SGHTA, CDR2 FQGNSA. Trimming stripped 5 bases from V and 1 base from J, with 12 bases between. The CDR3 reads CASSPQGQSYNEQFF. DNA of the CDR3: TGTGCCAGCAGCCCCCAGGGGCAGTCCTACAATGAGCAGTTCTTC.

The J gene is TRBJ1-1, the V gene TRBV5-4; D may be TRBD1 (5 bases). Trimming pared 3 bases from V and 5 bases from J, leaving 14 bases between. Germline values: CDR1 SGHNT, CDR2 YYREEE (reference sequence). CDR3 size: 14 residues. CDR3: CASSSTVEGTEAFF. The CDR3 DNA is TGTGCCAGCAGCTCCACCGTAGAGGGGACTGAAGCTTTCTTT.

The chain carries TRBV18 and TRBJ1-3; D is perhaps TRBD1 (5 bases). Germline loops: CDR1 KGHSH, CDR2 LQKENI. The V end lost 0 bases, the J end lost 2 bases, and 8 bases lay between the germline ends. The CDR3 is 15 residues long. CDR3: CASSPPSGAGNTIYF. The CDR3, as DNA: TGTGCCAGCTCACCACCGTCGGGGGCTGGAAACACCATATATTTT.

This chain connects TRBV14 to TRBJ2-5, with a weak D call TRBD1 (6 bases). Trimming left V 3 bases short and J 5 bases short, with 13 bases between. Germline CDR1 is SGHDN and CDR2 is FVKESK. CDR3 size: 14 residues. CDR3 sequence (DNA): TGTGCCAGCAGCCAGCTAGGGGGACGGGAGACCCAGTACTTC. This encodes CASSQLGGRETQYF.

The J gene is TRBJ2-2, the V gene TRBV5-1, with TRBD1 matching 7 bases. The germline CDR1 and CDR2 sequences are SGHRS and YFSETQ. The CDR3 length is 15 residues. V lost 4 bases to trimming and J lost 4 bases; unmatched junction nucleotides: 7. The CDR3 here is CASSLSTGITGELFF. The CDR3 DNA reads as TGCGCCAGCAGCCTCTCGACAGGGATCACCGGGGAGCTGTTTTTT.

This clone was seen a single time. The rearrangement uses TRBV5-1 and TRBJ1-2; 9 bases are a match to TRBD1. Germline assignment: CDR1 SGHRS and CDR2 YFSETQ. The CDR3 is 15 amino acids. V gave up 4 bases and J gave up 0 bases; unmatched junction bases: 4. CDR3 protein: CASSMGQGPNYGYTF. CDR3 coding DNA: TGCGCCAGCAGCATGGGACAGGGTCCTAACTATGGCTACACCTTC.

The chain uses TRBV5-1 and TRBJ1-2; the D is unclear. The CDR3 runs to 13 residues. Germline V gene data show CDR1 as SGHRS and CDR2 as YFSETQ. The ends were cut back, 4 bases at V and 1 base at J, with 8 bases in the middle. CDR3 in amino acids: CASSPPGNYGYTF. The CDR3, as DNA: TGCGCCAGCAGCCCCCCGGGTAACTATGGCTACACCTTC.

The J gene is TRBJ2-7, the V gene TRBV27; D not resolved. Germline CDR1 and CDR2: MNHEY and SMNVEV (reference sequence). This CDR3 is built from 11 residues. The DNA for the CDR3 is TGTACCGAGGTCGGCCGCAGCGAGCAGTACTTC. This codes for CTEVGRSEQYF.

The CDR3 loop reads CASSPGVYNEQFF. Here the CDR3 DNA reads TGTGCCAGCAGCCCAGGGGTTTACAATGAGCAGTTCTTC. This chain joins TRBV5-6 and TRBJ2-1; perhaps TRBD1 as D (6 bases). Germline V gives CDR1 SGHDT, CDR2 YYEEEE. This CDR3 is 13 amino acids long. The V and J ends lost 4 bases and 4 bases respectively, with 9 bases between them.

This chain joins TRBV29-1 and TRBJ1-1; TRBD1 matches at 10 bases. The length of the CDR3 is 12 residues. Germline-derived CDR1 and CDR2 are SQVTM and ANQGSEA. With 7 bases clipped from V and 4 bases from J, the junction kept 3 bases outside the gene matches. The CDR3 sequence: CSGQGASTEAFF. The CDR3 region has the DNA TGCAGCGGACAGGGGGCGAGCACTGAAGCTTTCTTT.

The rearrangement joins TRBV19 to TRBJ1-2; TRBD1 agrees at 7 bases. Per the germline V gene, CDR1 is LNHDA and CDR2 is SQIVND (reference sequence). There are 13 residues in the CDR3. V was pared by 6 bases and J by 4 bases, with 5 bases of the junction left unmatched. In DNA, the CDR3 is TGTGCCAGTAGCCAAGCAGGGGGCTATGGCTACACCTTC. The encoded protein is CASSQAGGYGYTF. The full variable domain, its missing parts supplied by reference TRBV19 and TRBJ1-2, is DGGITQSPKYLFRKEGQNVTLSCEQNLNHDAMYWYRQDPGQGLRLIYYSQIVNDFQKGDIAEGYSVSREKKESFPLTVTSAQKNPTAFYLCASSQAGGYGYTFGSGTRLTVV.

The chain uses TRBV7-9 and TRBJ1-1; D is possibly TRBD1 (5 bases). This CDR3 has 15 amino acids. The V gene's germline CDR1 is SEHNR and CDR2 FQNEAQ (reference sequence). Trimming removed 2 bases at V and 1 base at J, with 11 bases between. The CDR3 nucleotides are TGTGCCAGCAGCTTACTGTACAGGAGGAACACTGAAGCTTTCTTT. Translation: CASSLLYRRNTEAFF. The full variable domain, with the rest looked up from reference TRBV7-9 and TRBJ1-1, is DTGVSQNPRHKITKRGQNVTFRCDPISEHNRLYWYRQTLGQGPEFLTYFQNEAQLEKSRLLSDRFSAERPKGSFSTLEIQRTEQGDSAMYLCASSLLYRRNTEAFFGQGTRLTVV.

This rearrangement joins TRBV9 to TRBJ1-1; the D gene is possibly TRBD1 (5 bases). The CDR3 totals 14 residues. In germline, CDR1 is SGDLS, CDR2 YYNGEE. Trimming shortened V by 0 bases and J by 1 base, and 7 bases separated the two germline ends. The CDR3 sequence: CASSVARENTEAFF. CDR3 DNA sequence: TGTGCCAGCAGCGTAGCCAGGGAGAACACTGAAGCTTTCTTT.

This clone was recorded a few times. The J gene is TRBJ2-7, the V gene TRBV18; tentatively, D is TRBD1 (6 bases). This CDR3 is built from 14 residues. The V end lost 4 bases, the J end lost 3 bases, and 13 bases lay between the germline ends. Germline loops: CDR1 KGHSH, CDR2 LQKENI. CDR3 coding DNA: TGTGCCAGCTCACAGAACAGGGATAGCTACGAGCAGTACTTC. It translates to CASSQNRDSYEQYF.

This sequence joins TRBV11-3 and TRBJ2-3; D possibly uses TRBD1 or TRBD2 (6 bases each). Germline V gene data show CDR1 as SGHNT and CDR2 as YENEEA. V lost 2 bases and J 11 bases, leaving 14 bases between the germline ends. The CDR3 has 13 residues. In DNA form, the CDR3 reads TGTGCCAGCAGCTTATACGAGGGGGGACGGCAGTATTTT. It yields the protein CASSLYEGGRQYF.

CDR3 sequence reads: CASSLVGGSGNTIYF. The CDR3 nucleotides are TGTGCCAGCAGCTTGGTCGGGGGAAGCGGAAACACCATATATTTT. The V call is TRBV5-6, the J call TRBJ1-3; D is possibly TRBD1 (5 bases). Germline loops: CDR1 SGHDT, CDR2 YYEEEE. V was clipped by 0 bases and J by 4 bases, with 11 bases between them. This CDR3 has 15 residues.

This clone was observed a single time. The chain links TRBV18 to TRBJ2-7, with D maybe TRBD2 (5 bases). The V end lost 3 bases, the J end lost 3 bases, and 9 bases lay between the germline ends. Germline CDR1 and CDR2: KGHSH and LQKENI. The CDR3 loop spans 13 amino acids. The CDR3 sequence: CASSPFGDYEQYF. The CDR3 nucleotides read TGTGCCAGCTCACCGTTCGGGGACTACGAGCAGTACTTC.

This clone was counted once. The V gene is TRBV5-8, the J gene TRBJ1-2; possible D gene TRBD1, 5 bases. Germline CDR1 SGHTS, CDR2 YDEGEE. CDR3 length: 14 residues. V was shortened by 3 bases and J by 5 bases, with 14 bases between the two germline ends. The CDR3 is CASSSLGTAYGYTF. CDR3 nucleotide sequence: TGTGCCAGCAGCTCCCTAGGGACGGCTTATGGCTACACCTTC.

The V and J genes are TRBV5-1 and TRBJ2-2; D tentatively reads TRBD1 or TRBD2 (5 bases each). V gave up 1 base and J gave up 0 bases, with 10 bases separating them. The CDR3 length is 16 residues. CDR1 and CDR2 from the germline V gene are SGHRS and YFSETQ. CDR3 loop: CASSLWGPTNTGELFF. CDR3 nucleotide sequence: TGCGCCAGCAGCTTGTGGGGACCTACGAACACCGGGGAGCTGTTTTTT.